Listed below are T cell receptor beta chains from one sample, sequenced in a study of T cells in Graves' hyperthyroidism and ophthalmopathy. TCRdb used MiXCR to reprocess the multiplex PCR reads, holding one entry per CDR3 protein. In the table there are a few hundred thousand distinct CDR3 sequences, 46% of which are singletons. The sample comprised peripheral blood or thyroid tissue (not recorded which). The receptors originated from a woman aged 18-35 years with Graves' hyperthyroidism. The CDR3 runs from the conserved cysteine through the conserved F or W. Fields, in order: D gene, J gene, clone size, V gene, CDR3 protein, CDR3 DNA. A D gene is named only where the DNA matches it firmly. A clone size is listed for some rows: how often the clone was seen (once, few, many), or a class if it is expanded.

D: .
J: TRBJ1-3
size: once
V: TRBV5-6
CDR3: CASSLGRGPGNTIYF
DNA: TGTGCCAGCAGCTTGGGTCGGGGTCCTGGAAACACCATATATTTT

D: .
J: TRBJ1-5
size: many
V: TRBV20-1
CDR3: CSARDSQVYNQPQHF
DNA: TGCAGTGCTAGAGATAGCCAGGTGTACAATCAGCCCCAGCATTTT

D: .
J: TRBJ2-2
size: .
V: TRBV15
CDR3: CATSSRSGDTGELFF
DNA: TGTGCCACCAGCAGCAGATCAGGGGACACCGGGGAGCTGTTTTTT

D: TRBD2
J: TRBJ2-3
size: .
V: TRBV10-3
CDR3: CAISEGLAGVTDTQYF
DNA: TGTGCCATCAGTGAGGGGCTAGCGGGAGTGACAGATACGCAGTATTTT

D: .
J: TRBJ2-1
size: .
V: TRBV7-2
CDR3: CASSLAGGWDNEQFF
DNA: TGTGCCAGCAGCTTAGCGGGCGGGTGGGACAATGAGCAGTTCTTC

D: .
J: TRBJ2-7
size: many
V: TRBV13
CDR3: CASSDRQLSGSYEQYF
DNA: TGTGCCAGCAGCGATCGACAGCTCTCCGGGTCCTACGAGCAGTACTTC

D: .
J: TRBJ1-1
size: .
V: TRBV7-2
CDR3: CASSFGPTF
DNA: TGTGCCAGCAGCTTCGGGCCCACCTTT

D: .
J: TRBJ2-3
size: .
V: TRBV7-3
CDR3: CASSPAPSSDTQYF
DNA: TGTGCCAGCAGCCCCGCCCCATCATCAGATACGCAGTATTTT

D: .
J: TRBJ1-4
size: many
V: TRBV20-1
CDR3: CSARDSRSGSKLFF
DNA: TGCAGTGCTAGAGATAGTCGATCGGGGTCAAAACTGTTTTTT

D: .
J: TRBJ1-1
size: .
V: TRBV10-3
CDR3: CAISHGTDTEAFF
DNA: TGTGCCATCAGCCACGGGACCGACACTGAAGCTTTCTTT

D: TRBD2
J: TRBJ2-3
size: .
V: TRBV24-1
CDR3: CATSDSGSGASTDTQYF
DNA: TGCGCCACCAGTGATTCTGGTAGCGGGGCGAGCACAGATACGCAGTATTTT

D: TRBD1
J: TRBJ2-2
size: .
V: TRBV5-8
CDR3: CASSRSGQGSGELFF
DNA: TGTGCCAGCAGCCGGTCCGGACAGGGGTCCGGGGAGCTGTTTTTT

D: TRBD1
J: TRBJ2-5
size: .
V: TRBV20-1
CDR3: CSAREPGQSQYF
DNA: TGCAGTGCTAGAGAGCCGGGACAGTCACAGTACTTC

D: .
J: TRBJ1-1
size: many
V: TRBV7-9
CDR3: CASSSVGALNTEAFF
DNA: TGTGCCAGCAGCTCAGTTGGGGCCCTGAACACTGAAGCTTTCTTT

D: TRBD1
J: TRBJ2-7
size: many
V: TRBV5-6
CDR3: CASSLGTGRVREQYF
DNA: TGTGCCAGCAGCTTAGGGACAGGGAGGGTCCGAGAGCAGTACTTC

D: TRBD1
J: TRBJ2-5
size: many
V: TRBV7-9
CDR3: CASSASEYRGRRETQYF
DNA: TGTGCCAGCAGCGCGTCTGAATACAGGGGGCGCAGAGAGACCCAGTACTTC

D: .
J: TRBJ1-2
size: .
V: TRBV10-3
CDR3: CAISAGSGEGYTF
DNA: TGTGCCATCAGTGCCGGGAGTGGAGAGGGCTACACCTTC

D: .
J: TRBJ2-7
size: many
V: TRBV15
CDR3: CATRAGTSYEQYF
DNA: TGTGCCACCAGGGCGGGAACTTCCTACGAGCAGTACTTC

D: .
J: TRBJ2-5
size: .
V: TRBV7-2
CDR3: CASSNRDNQETQYF
DNA: TGTGCCAGCAGCAACCGGGACAACCAAGAGACCCAGTACTTC

D: .
J: TRBJ2-7
size: many
V: TRBV7-9
CDR3: CASSSDIRGEQYF
DNA: TGTGCCAGCAGCAGCGACATCAGGGGCGAGCAGTACTTC

D: .
J: TRBJ2-6
size: .
V: TRBV9
CDR3: CASSGGDSGANVLTF
DNA: TGTGCCAGCAGCGGGGGCGACTCTGGGGCCAACGTCCTGACTTTC

D: .
J: TRBJ1-5
size: .
V: TRBV2
CDR3: CASSEDLEVQPQHF
DNA: TGTGCCAGCAGTGAGGATCTTGAGGTTCAGCCCCAGCATTTT

D: TRBD1
J: TRBJ1-5
size: .
V: TRBV15
CDR3: CATSLSDRELQPQHF
DNA: TGTGCCACCAGCCTCTCCGACAGGGAACTTCAGCCCCAGCATTTT

D: TRBD1
J: TRBJ1-2
size: once
V: TRBV20-1
CDR3: CSARVPDRAGGGGYTF
DNA: TGCAGTGCTAGAGTCCCCGACAGGGCAGGGGGCGGTGGCTACACCTTC

D: .
J: TRBJ2-7
size: .
V: TRBV30
CDR3: CAWSVMNYEQYF
DNA: TGTGCCTGGAGTGTTATGAACTACGAGCAGTACTTC

D: .
J: TRBJ1-2
size: .
V: TRBV7-9
CDR3: CASSLAGGPYEQGHGYTF
DNA: TGTGCCAGCAGCTTAGCGGGAGGGCCGTACGAGCAGGGCCATGGCTACACCTTC

D: TRBD2
J: TRBJ2-1
size: .
V: TRBV7-6
CDR3: CASSRAKAGAWDEQFF
DNA: TGTGCCAGCAGCCGGGCGAAAGCGGGAGCGTGGGATGAGCAGTTCTTC

D: TRBD1
J: TRBJ2-5
size: many
V: TRBV28
CDR3: CASTLRQGAMETQYF
DNA: TGTGCCAGCACCCTGAGACAGGGGGCAATGGAGACCCAGTACTTC

D: .
J: TRBJ2-5
size: many
V: TRBV4-1
CDR3: CASSRWREETQYF
DNA: TGCGCCAGCAGCCGATGGAGGGAAGAGACCCAGTACTTC

D: .
J: TRBJ2-1
size: .
V: TRBV19
CDR3: CASRGLGRDIDNEQFF
DNA: TGTGCCAGTAGGGGGTTGGGTCGGGACATCGACAATGAGCAGTTCTTC

D: .
J: TRBJ2-7
size: .
V: TRBV10-3
CDR3: CAISERAYEQYF
DNA: TGTGCCATCAGTGAGAGGGCCTACGAGCAGTACTTC

D: .
J: TRBJ2-7
size: .
V: TRBV2
CDR3: CASSGDRYEQYF
DNA: TGTGCCAGCAGTGGGGACCGCTACGAGCAGTACTTC

D: TRBD2
J: TRBJ2-7
size: many
V: TRBV12-3/TRBV12-4
CDR3: CASRSTSGSSYEQYF
DNA: TGTGCCAGCAGATCCACTAGCGGGAGCTCCTACGAGCAGTACTTC

D: .
J: TRBJ1-5
size: many
V: TRBV19
CDR3: CASNLQARQPQHF
DNA: TGTGCCAGTAATTTGCAGGCTCGTCAGCCCCAGCATTTT

D: .
J: TRBJ1-4
size: .
V: TRBV29-1
CDR3: CSVKTRNEKLFF
DNA: TGCAGCGTAAAGACGAGAAATGAAAAACTGTTTTTT

D: .
J: TRBJ1-5
size: many
V: TRBV2
CDR3: CASDHGRPPGNQPQHF
DNA: TGTGCCAGCGATCACGGCCGCCCCCCTGGCAATCAGCCCCAGCATTTT

D: TRBD2
J: TRBJ2-6
size: .
V: TRBV29-1
CDR3: CSVSAGANVLTF
DNA: TGCAGCGTTTCAGCGGGAGCCAACGTCCTGACTTTC

D: TRBD1
J: TRBJ1-6
size: .
V: TRBV7-9
CDR3: CASSPGGTGRNSPLHF
DNA: TGTGCCAGCAGCCCAGGGGGGACAGGGCGTAATTCACCCCTCCACTTT

D: TRBD1
J: TRBJ1-1
size: .
V: TRBV7-2
CDR3: CASSPPRGQSEAFF
DNA: TGTGCCAGCAGCCCCCCAAGGGGACAGTCTGAAGCTTTCTTT

D: .
J: TRBJ2-7
size: many
V: TRBV12-3/TRBV12-4
CDR3: CASKAGWDEQYF
DNA: TGTGCCAGCAAGGCAGGGTGGGACGAGCAGTACTTC

D: .
J: TRBJ2-7
size: .
V: TRBV6-2/TRBV6-3
CDR3: CASSYFAGAGEQYF
DNA: TGTGCCAGCAGTTACTTTGCGGGCGCGGGGGAGCAGTACTTC

D: TRBD1
J: TRBJ2-7
size: .
V: TRBV24-1
CDR3: CATSDETGTGAYEQYF
DNA: TGTGCCACCAGTGACGAGACCGGGACAGGGGCCTACGAGCAGTACTTC

D: .
J: TRBJ1-2
size: many
V: TRBV6-5
CDR3: CASSYSLGYGYTF
DNA: TGTGCCAGCAGTTACTCTTTAGGCTATGGCTACACCTTC

D: .
J: TRBJ1-1
size: many
V: TRBV20-1
CDR3: CSARVMKKNTEAFF
DNA: TGCAGTGCTAGGGTTATGAAGAAGAACACTGAAGCTTTCTTT

D: TRBD1
J: TRBJ1-6
size: .
V: TRBV15
CDR3: CATSRDRFWRGQLANSPLHF
DNA: TGTGCCACCAGCAGAGACCGTTTTTGGAGGGGACAGCTAGCTAATTCACCCCTCCACTTT

D: .
J: TRBJ2-7
size: many
V: TRBV6-2/TRBV6-3
CDR3: CASSPGDRDEQYF
DNA: TGTGCCAGCAGTCCGGGAGACAGGGACGAGCAGTACTTC

D: .
J: TRBJ1-4
size: .
V: TRBV2
CDR3: CASSIRRVAKLFF
DNA: TGTGCCAGCAGTATTCGCAGGGTTGCAAAACTGTTTTTT

D: .
J: TRBJ1-2
size: .
V: TRBV24-1
CDR3: CATSRSSLNYGYTF
DNA: TGTGCCACCAGCAGATCGTCCTTAAACTATGGCTACACCTTC

D: .
J: TRBJ2-7
size: .
V: TRBV7-2
CDR3: CASSLTEQYF
DNA: TGTGCCAGCAGCTTAACTGAGCAGTACTTC

D: TRBD1
J: TRBJ1-3
size: many
V: TRBV5-1
CDR3: CASSLGDRVNGNTIYF
DNA: TGCGCCAGCAGCTTAGGTGACAGGGTGAATGGAAACACCATATATTTT

D: .
J: TRBJ2-6
size: many
V: TRBV5-1
CDR3: CASSLLGFGANVLTF
DNA: TGCGCCAGCAGCTTGCTAGGTTTTGGGGCCAACGTCCTGACTTTC

D: .
J: TRBJ2-7
size: many
V: TRBV5-1
CDR3: CASSPINPGSLSYEQYF
DNA: TGCGCCAGCAGCCCGATCAACCCGGGCTCCCTCTCCTACGAGCAGTACTTC

D: .
J: TRBJ2-2
size: many
V: TRBV20-1
CDR3: CSAKWGRGTGELFF
DNA: TGCAGTGCCAAATGGGGGAGAGGAACCGGGGAGCTGTTTTTT

D: TRBD1
J: TRBJ1-1
size: .
V: TRBV5-4
CDR3: CASSTGTGWNTEAFF
DNA: TGTGCCAGCAGCACCGGGACAGGGTGGAACACTGAAGCTTTCTTT